This T cell receptor (beta chain) was captured in a study of shared clonotypes between healthy human individuals. Whole-study context: Donors were two women and a few men aged 18 to 49.

Data came from immunoSEQ multiplex PCR; TCRdb stores just in-frame clones and leaves some out. The data show about 2.2 million clones, about 94% seen once. The study's findings and limits: The represented genetic and exposure-history diversity was limited by the small number of donors.

The naive CD8 fraction comprised CD45RO-negative cells positively selected for CCR7 and excluded terminally differentiated effector memory CD45RA+ cells. Regarding this clone: The antigen is unknown.

Germline CDR1 and CDR2: MNHEY and SMNVEV (reference sequence). With 1 base clipped from V and 1 base from J, the junction kept 6 bases outside the gene matches. There are 17 residues in the CDR3. Sample: naive CD8+ T cells from PBMCs. The rearrangement joins TRBV27 to TRBJ2-7; 11 bases line up with TRBD1. The clonotype comes from a young man in good health. Some clones in this sample may be carry-over from other donors' samples. CDR3 protein: CASSLFGGTGGSYEQYF. Written as DNA, the CDR3 is TGTGCCAGCAGTTTATTTGGCGGGACAGGGGGTTCCTACGAGCAGTACTTC.